The 8 T cell receptor beta chains below all came from one sample that was sequenced in a study of cytotoxic CD8 clonotypes in ibrutinib-treated CLL. Clones were sequenced by immunoSEQ multiplex PCR, and TCRdb holds only the in-frame ones, with some missing. The data contain some 84,000 clones, around 84% of them seen just once; the ten biggest clones take up under 6.5%. The input for sequencing was PBMCs, taken before ibrutinib treatment. These receptors all stem from a human donor with chronic lymphocytic leukemia.

The chain links TRBV6-5 to TRBJ2-7, with D perhaps being TRBD1 or TRBD2 (5 bases each). Germline CDR1 MNHEY, CDR2 SVGAGI. The ends were cut back, 2 bases at V and 6 bases at J, with 8 bases in the middle. The CDR3 runs 12 residues. The CDR3 sequence: CASSYIGGEQYF. DNA of the CDR3: TGTGCCAGCAGTTACATTGGGGGCGAGCAGTACTTC.

V usage is TRBV5-1 and J usage is TRBJ2-5, with unresolved D. V dropped 0 bases and J dropped 5 bases, with 14 bases sitting between them. Looked up from germline, CDR1 is SGHRS and CDR2 is YFSETQ. This CDR3 region has 15 residues. CDR3: CASSLDNRAWETQYF. CDR3 coding DNA: TGCGCCAGCAGCTTGGATAACCGGGCCTGGGAGACCCAGTACTTC.

This chain uses TRBV4-1 with TRBJ2-1, with 8 bases aligning to TRBD2. The CDR3 contains 16 residues. Germline assignment: CDR1 MGHRA and CDR2 YSYEKL. V lost 0 bases, J lost 8 bases, and 9 bases stayed unmatched. CDR3: CASSQESRGRFYEQFF. The CDR3, as DNA: TGCGCCAGCAGCCAAGAATCCCGCGGGAGGTTCTATGAGCAGTTCTTC.

The rearrangement uses TRBV28 and TRBJ2-3; 12 bases map to TRBD2. V was pared by 6 bases and J by 5 bases, with 6 bases of the junction left unmatched. The V gene's germline CDR1 is MDHEN and CDR2 SYDVKM. The CDR3 totals 15 residues. The DNA of the CDR3 is TGTGCCAGCAGGGACCCTAGCGGGAGGGGAGATACGCAGTATTTT. Protein sequence: CASRDPSGRGDTQYF.

The gene calls are TRBV19 and TRBJ1-5; TRBD1 matches at 7 bases. Looked up from germline, CDR1 is LNHDA and CDR2 is SQIVND (reference sequence). The CDR3 is 13 residues long. The J segment lost 7 bases and the V segment lost 5 bases, leaving 5 bases of the junction unmatched. CDR3 loop: CASSEGAGQPQHF. For the CDR3, the DNA is TGTGCCAGTAGTGAGGGGGCGGGACAGCCCCAGCATTTT.

The rearrangement links TRBV4-2 to TRBJ2-1, with 8 bases lining up with TRBD2. After removal of 5 bases from V and 5 bases from J, the junction contained 11 bases not matched to a gene. The length of the CDR3 is 16 residues. Germline V lookup: CDR1 LGHNA, CDR2 YNFKEQ. The CDR3 DNA sequence: TGTGCCAGCAGCTTCAGCGGCGGGAGGTGGGACAATGAGCAGTTCTTC. Its protein product is CASSFSGGRWDNEQFF.

This CDR3 reads CASSLEWGLGSDTQYF. In nucleotides, the CDR3 is TGTGCCAGCAGCTTGGAGTGGGGTTTAGGGTCAGATACGCAGTATTTT. This sequence joins TRBV5-8 and TRBJ2-3; D not certain. The V gene's germline CDR1 is SGHTS and CDR2 YDEGEE. There are 16 residues in the CDR3. Trimming pared 0 bases from V and 4 bases from J, leaving 15 bases between.

A word on this clone: Germline is not matched at one junction end, which may reflect a read error. This chain uses TRBV18 with TRBJ2-5; the match to TRBD2 covers 7 bases. CDR1 and CDR2 from the germline V gene are KGHSH and LQKENI. The CDR3 is made up of 14 amino acids. For the CDR3, the DNA is TGTGCCAGCTCACCAGGCGGGAGCAGGGAGACTCAGTACTTC. Translation: CASSPGGSRETQYF.